Following are 27 T cell receptor beta chains from one sample sequenced in a study of Ad26.COV2.S vaccination and SARS-CoV-2 variants. Treatment here: 15 to 20 received Ad26.COV2.S at low or high dose, single or two shots; several received placebo; per-sample allocation not given. Following the first vaccine or placebo injection, samples were taken on day 63. TCRdb keeps only in-frame clones here, not all; method: immunoSEQ multiplex PCR. Counted here are about 480,000 clones, around 88% occurring once; the ten biggest clones make up roughly 13%. The source material was peripheral blood, sampled in a trial of Ad26.COV2.S vaccine versus placebo. The receptors originated from a person between 18 and 60 years old who received the Ad26.COV2.S COVID-19 vaccine or a placebo.

V is TRBV10-3 and J is TRBJ2-3; D unclear. In germline, CDR1 is ENHRY, CDR2 SYGVKD. The V end lost 10 bases, the J end lost 0 bases, and 14 bases lay between the germline ends. CDR3 size: 14 residues. The DNA for the CDR3 is TGTGCCACGAGTCGCCCCGCTAGCACAGATACGCAGTATTTT. Its translation is CATSRPASTDTQYF.

This clone is a singleton in its sample. V is TRBV18 and J is TRBJ2-2; D gene unclear. The CDR3 runs 19 residues. The germline gives CDR1 KGHSH, CDR2 LQKENI. V shed 2 bases and J shed 0 bases, with 19 bases lying between them. CDR3 loop: CASSPTLPAGFANTGELFF. Written as DNA, the CDR3 is TGTGCCAGCTCACCAACTCTACCCGCAGGATTTGCGAACACCGGGGAGCTGTTTTTT.

This rearrangement joins TRBV4-1 to TRBJ1-1; D unclear. In germline, CDR1 is MGHRA, CDR2 YSYEKL. This CDR3 has 14 amino acids. V was shortened by 0 bases and J by 9 bases, with 14 bases between the two germline ends. The CDR3 DNA reads TGCGCCAGCAGCCAAGATCCCACCACGGTAAAAGCTTTCTTT. Its translation: CASSQDPTTVKAFF.

This clone has only one observation. J is TRBJ2-7 and V is TRBV29-1; D possibly matches TRBD1 or TRBD2 (5 bases each). This CDR3 spans 15 amino acids. V was clipped by 4 bases and J by 3 bases, with 19 bases between them. Germline V gene sequence: CDR1 SQVTM, CDR2 ANQGSEA. The CDR3 nucleotides are TGCAGCGTTGGGAGTCAGTGGGGACGGCACTACGAGCAGTACTTC. It encodes CSVGSQWGRHYEQYF.

The chain is built from TRBV4-3 and TRBJ2-7; 12 bases are a match to TRBD2. The V and J ends lost 0 bases and 3 bases, in that order; junction bases with no gene match: 6. This CDR3 spans 17 amino acids. The V gene's germline CDR1 is LGHNA and CDR2 YSLEER. In nucleotides, the CDR3 is TGCGCCAGCAGCCAAGATCTCCGGACTAGCGGGATCTACGAGCAGTACTTC. It codes for CASSQDLRTSGIYEQYF.

The chain is built from TRBV24-1 and TRBJ2-1; 9 nucleotides agree with TRBD2. Germline assignment: CDR1 KGHDR and CDR2 SFDVKD. The V and J ends lost 3 bases and 7 bases, in that order; junction bases with no gene match: 9. The CDR3 sequence is 16 residues long. The CDR3: CATSDPSAGGSNEQFF. In DNA form, the CDR3 reads TGTGCCACCAGTGATCCCTCGGCGGGAGGGTCGAATGAGCAGTTCTTC.

The chain uses TRBV5-1 and TRBJ1-1; tentatively, D is TRBD1 (6 bases). V was pared by 4 bases and J by 2 bases, with 15 bases between. CDR1 is SGHRS, CDR2 YFSETQ, per germline. The CDR3 sequence is 15 residues long. The CDR3 region has the DNA TGCGCCAGCAGCCCGGAGGGGGGGCCCAACACTGAAGCTTTCTTT. Its protein is CASSPEGGPNTEAFF.

The genes are TRBV4-2 and TRBJ1-3, with D unresolved. Germline assignment: CDR1 LGHNA and CDR2 YNFKEQ. The CDR3 extends over 16 amino acids. Trimming stripped 3 bases from V and 2 bases from J, with 14 bases between. The CDR3 region has the DNA TGTGCCAGCAGCCAGGACGGACGGCTCCCTGGAAACACCATATATTTT. It is translated as CASSQDGRLPGNTIYF.

Of note for this clone: A much larger clone differs from this one at a single base, so this may be a read error. This sample includes further DNA sequences coding for the same CDR3. The V and J genes are TRBV2 and TRBJ2-3, with no clear D. The CDR3 runs 13 residues. Germline V gives CDR1 SNHLY, CDR2 FYNNEI. With 5 bases removed from V and 1 base from J, the gap between germline ends came to 7 bases. CDR3 coding DNA: TGTGCCAGCAGTTTGGCCGGCACAGATACGCAGTATTTT. Protein sequence: CASSLAGTDTQYF.

This chain links TRBV6-2 or TRBV6-3 with TRBJ2-7, with unresolved D. V lost 5 bases to trimming and J lost 6 bases, with 11 bases between them. Germline CDR1 MNHEY, CDR2 SVGEGT. CDR3 length equals 12 residues. The CDR3 region is CASSRSIVEQYF. CDR3 in DNA: TGTGCCAGCAGTCGCTCTATTGTCGAGCAGTACTTC.

As concerns this clone: Within the sample, other DNA sequences also encode this same CDR3. The chain uses TRBV7-2 and TRBJ2-7, with no clear D. The V and J ends lost 3 bases and 3 bases respectively, with 6 bases between them. Germline CDR1 reads SGHTA; CDR2 reads FQGNSA. The CDR3 is made up of 12 amino acids. CDR3 sequence reads: CASSLGSYEQYF. CDR3 coding DNA: TGTGCCAGCAGCTTGGGCAGCTACGAGCAGTACTTC.

This clone showed up just once. This chain joins TRBV24-1 and TRBJ2-1, with 11 nucleotides matching TRBD2. The trim removed 5 bases at V and 7 bases at J, leaving 9 bases unmatched. The CDR3 has 16 amino acids. Germline V gene sequence: CDR1 KGHDR, CDR2 SFDVKD. The CDR3 region is CATSAPGTSGSNEQFF. The CDR3 nucleotides are TGTGCCACCAGTGCCCCCGGGACTAGCGGAAGTAATGAGCAGTTCTTC.

This clone was seen only once. Here the CDR3 reads CASSEAPGRNQPQHF. The CDR3 DNA reads as TGTGCCAGCAGTGAAGCTCCGGGGCGCAATCAGCCCCAGCATTTT. This chain links TRBV2 with TRBJ1-5; possible D gene TRBD1, 5 bases. V was cut by 0 bases and J by 2 bases, with 8 bases left in between. Germline V CDR1 and CDR2: SNHLY, FYNNEI. The CDR3 consists of 15 residues.

J is TRBJ1-2 and V is TRBV20-1; D is ambiguous. The CDR3 sequence is 10 residues long. Germline values: CDR1 DFQATT, CDR2 SNEGSKA (reference sequence). V lost 6 bases and J 6 bases, leaving 8 bases between the germline ends. DNA of the CDR3: TGCAGTGCGACCGTCGATGGCTACACCTTC. Encoded protein: CSATVDGYTF.

With respect to this clone: The germline gene is not matched at one end of the junction; a read error may be the cause. The rearrangement links TRBV7-9 to TRBJ1-5; 8 nucleotides line up with TRBD1. The CDR3 length is 15 residues. Germline CDR1 and CDR2: SEHNR and FQNEAQ (reference sequence). CDR3 coding DNA: TGTGCCAGCAGCTTAGGGTCAGGGGGCAACCAGCCCCAGCATTTT. This encodes CASSLGSGGNQPQHF.

This clone was detected once. This chain links TRBV5-1 with TRBJ2-5, with a possible D match to TRBD1 (5 bases). The CDR3 extends over 14 amino acids. V dropped 0 bases and J dropped 2 bases, with 8 bases sitting between them. CDR1 and CDR2 from the germline V gene are SGHRS and YFSETQ. For the CDR3, the DNA is TGCGCCAGCAGCTTGGTGCCAGGGCAAGAGACCCAGTACTTC. This encodes CASSLVPGQETQYF.

In this sample, this clone turned up a few times. V gene TRBV5-6 combines with J gene TRBJ2-1; D gene ambiguous. The CDR3 is 13 amino acids. V lost 3 bases to trimming and J lost 10 bases, with 14 bases between them. Per the germline V gene, CDR1 is SGHDT and CDR2 is YYEEEE. CDR3 in DNA: TGTGCCAGCAGCTCGGCCTACGGTGACGAGCAGTTCTTC. Its protein product is CASSSAYGDEQFF.

This clone appeared once. This rearrangement joins TRBV3-1 (or the pseudogene TRBV3-2) to TRBJ1-2; possible D gene TRBD1, 6 bases. Germline CDR1 is LGHDT and CDR2 is YNNKEL (reference sequence). Trimming pared 0 bases from V and 12 bases from J, leaving 20 bases between. The CDR3 spans 15 residues. CDR3 nucleotides: TGTGCCAGCAGCCAAGACTCTCTTGGACAGAGGGCCCACACCTTC. Its protein product is CASSQDSLGQRAHTF.

A note on this clone: Within the sample, other DNA sequences also encode this same CDR3. The chain carries TRBV29-1 and TRBJ1-3; no clear D. Trimming took off 1 base at V and 3 bases at J, with 4 bases between the two ends. Looked up from germline, CDR1 is SQVTM and CDR2 is ANQGSEA. This CDR3 comprises 12 residues. CDR3 nucleotide sequence: TGCAGCGTTGAAGCATTTGGAAACACCATATATTTT. It encodes CSVEAFGNTIYF.

J is TRBJ2-2 and V is TRBV7-3; 9 nucleotides line up with TRBD1. The CDR3 runs to 17 residues. The germline CDR1 and CDR2 sequences are SGHTA and FQGTGA. Trimming removed 2 bases from V and 6 bases from J; junction bases left unmatched: 10. The CDR3 region is CASSLPLAGQGPGELFF. As DNA, the CDR3 is TGTGCCAGCAGCTTACCCCTTGCCGGACAGGGGCCCGGGGAGCTGTTTTTT. The full variable domain, its missing parts supplied by reference TRBV7-3 and TRBJ2-2, is GAGVSQTPSNKVTEKGKYVELRCDPISGHTALYWYRQSLGQGPEFLIYFQGTGAADDSGLPNDRFFAVRPEGSVSTLKIQRTERGDSAVYLCASSLPLAGQGPGELFFGEGSRLTVL.

This rearrangement joins TRBV28 to TRBJ2-7; 14 bases map to TRBD2. V shed 6 bases, J shed 2 bases, and the junction held 15 bases outside the gene matches. CDR1 is MDHEN, CDR2 SYDVKM, per germline. CDR3 size: 19 residues. The CDR3 here is CASRNSGLAGDLYAYEQYF. Written as DNA, the CDR3 is TGTGCCAGCAGAAACTCGGGACTAGCGGGAGATCTTTATGCCTACGAGCAGTACTTC.

The chain recombines TRBV19 with TRBJ2-3, with D perhaps assigned TRBD1 or TRBD2 (5 bases each). Germline-derived CDR1 and CDR2 are LNHDA and SQIVND (reference sequence). V was trimmed by 1 base and J by 5 bases, leaving 16 bases between them. This CDR3 region has 16 residues. The CDR3 nucleotides are TGTGCCAGTAGTATAGTTGGGACCCCCGGCGGAGATACGCAGTATTTT. Translated: CASSIVGTPGGDTQYF.

The V gene is TRBV9, the J gene TRBJ2-3; a possible D gene is TRBD2 (5 bases). This CDR3 contains 16 residues. The V end lost 0 bases, the J end lost 0 bases, and 11 bases lay between the germline ends. Germline values: CDR1 SGDLS, CDR2 YYNGEE. The CDR3 spells CASSVESGQSTDTQYF. The CDR3 nucleotides are TGTGCCAGCAGCGTAGAGAGCGGCCAGAGCACAGATACGCAGTATTTT.

V usage is TRBV7-8 and J usage is TRBJ2-5, with D perhaps TRBD2 (7 bases). The CDR3 has 13 amino acids. CDR1 is SGHVS, CDR2 FQNEAQ, per germline. Trimming removed 5 bases at V and 3 bases at J, with 10 bases between. CDR3 region: CASSRGAEETQYF. The CDR3 DNA reads as TGTGCCAGCAGCCGGGGGGCAGAAGAGACCCAGTACTTC.

The rearrangement uses TRBV18 and TRBJ2-7; D not resolved. CDR3 length: 15 amino acids. Trimming shortened V by 6 bases and J by 5 bases, and 20 bases separated the two germline ends. Germline V CDR1 and CDR2: KGHSH, LQKENI. CDR3 amino acids: CASSTARSRADEQYF. The CDR3 DNA reads TGTGCCAGCTCGACGGCCCGGAGTAGGGCCGACGAGCAGTACTTC.

The CDR3 reads CASSLKALGTGELFF. The CDR3 DNA follows: TGCGCCAGCAGCTTGAAAGCGCTTGGCACCGGGGAGCTGTTTTTT. The chain has TRBV5-1 and TRBJ2-2; unclear D gene. The CDR3 totals 15 residues. V was shortened by 1 base and J by 4 bases, with 11 bases between the two germline ends. Germline V lookup: CDR1 SGHRS, CDR2 YFSETQ.

The V call is TRBV6-1, the J call TRBJ2-7; 9 nucleotides agree with TRBD2. The CDR3 has 17 residues. Germline CDR1 MNHNS, CDR2 SASEGT. V was clipped by 1 base and J by 3 bases; unmatched bases: 10. CDR3 loop: CASSEGLAVQQGYEQYF. The CDR3 nucleotides are TGTGCCAGCAGTGAAGGACTAGCGGTTCAACAAGGCTACGAGCAGTACTTC.